The rows below give T cell receptor beta chains drawn from one sample of a study of control samples from healthy donors and cancer patients. Profiled with immunoSEQ multiplex PCR; TCRdb holds only in-frame clones, not every one. In the table there are around 170,000 clones, around 87% of which are singletons. Sequenced: blood. These receptors were taken from a woman in her fifties or sixties in good health. The CDR3 runs from the conserved cysteine through the conserved F or W. D genes are given only for firm matches. A row's size may be missing; if present it is once, few, many or a size class.

J | V | D | size | CDR3 | DNA
TRBJ1-2 | TRBV27 | - | - | CASRRDVEGYGYTF | TGTGCCAGCAGACGAGACGTTGAGGGCTATGGCTACACCTTC
TRBJ2-3 | TRBV7-3 | - | - | CASSLTRATDTQYF | TGTGCCAGCAGCTTAACTCGGGCCACAGATACGCAGTATTTT
TRBJ2-3 | TRBV15 | TRBD2 | - | CATSSGTSGSTDTQYF | TGTGCCACCAGCAGTGGGACTAGCGGAAGCACAGATACGCAGTATTTT
TRBJ2-3 | TRBV11-2 | - | - | CASTDRFTDTQYF | TGTGCCAGCACTGACAGATTCACAGATACGCAGTATTTT
TRBJ2-7 | TRBV5-5 | TRBD1 | - | CASSWTDRGSEQYF | TGTGCCAGCAGCTGGACGGACAGGGGGTCCGAGCAGTACTTC
TRBJ2-5 | TRBV29-1 | - | - | CSYRVSTQTQYF | TGCAGCTACAGGGTCAGTACGCAGACCCAGTACTTC
TRBJ2-3 | TRBV9 | - | - | CASRRGGTQYF | TGTGCCAGCAGAAGGGGCGGTACGCAGTATTTT
TRBJ1-3 | TRBV9 | TRBD1 | - | CASSAKQTGSGNTIYF | TGTGCCAGCAGCGCCAAACAGACAGGGTCCGGAAACACCATATATTTT
TRBJ1-5 | TRBV6-6 | - | - | CASSYGGNQPQHF | TGTGCCAGCAGTTACGGAGGAAACCAGCCCCAGCATTTT
TRBJ2-5 | TRBV5-1 | - | once | CASSGDIQETQYF | TGCGCCAGCAGCGGGGACATTCAAGAGACCCAGTACTTC
TRBJ2-5 | TRBV6-6 | - | - | CASSFLSGQETQYF | TGTGCCAGCAGTTTCCTATCGGGGCAAGAGACCCAGTACTTC
TRBJ2-5 | TRBV19 | TRBD1 | - | CASSTYTGGQETQYF | TGTGCCAGTAGTACTTATACAGGGGGCCAAGAGACCCAGTACTTC
TRBJ2-1 | TRBV13 | - | - | CASHTRGGPEQFF | TGTGCCAGCCACACTCGGGGCGGTCCTGAGCAGTTCTTC
TRBJ1-6 | TRBV6-2/TRBV6-3 | TRBD1 | - | CASSYKDREFLHF | TGTGCCAGCAGTTACAAGGACAGGGAGTTCCTCCACTTT
TRBJ2-4 | TRBV7-2 | TRBD1 | - | CASSVGTVKNIQYF | TGTGCCAGCAGCGTGGGGACAGTCAAAAACATTCAGTACTTC
TRBJ1-1 | TRBV6-2/TRBV6-3 | - | - | CASSYGGESRNTEAFF | TGTGCCAGCAGTTACGGGGGGGAGTCAAGGAACACTGAAGCTTTCTTT
TRBJ1-5 | TRBV5-8 | - | - | CASSLFGNPKINQPQHF | TGTGCCAGCAGCTTGTTTGGAAACCCTAAAATCAATCAGCCCCAGCATTTT
TRBJ1-4 | TRBV5-4 | - | - | CASSPDGPTNEKLFF | TGTGCCAGCAGCCCGGACGGACCAACTAATGAAAAACTGTTTTTT
TRBJ2-3 | TRBV27 | - | - | CASSLWGSTDTQYF | TGTGCCAGCAGCCTGTGGGGTAGCACAGATACGCAGTATTTT
TRBJ2-3 | TRBV5-4 | - | - | CASSLGQEFTDTQYF | TGTGCCAGCAGCTTGGGACAGGAGTTCACAGATACGCAGTATTTT
TRBJ1-5 | TRBV27 | - | - | CASSLGILSNQPQHF | TGTGCCAGCAGTTTGGGGATACTAAGCAATCAGCCCCAGCATTTT
TRBJ1-1 | TRBV5-5 | TRBD1 | - | CASSRDSEAFF | TGTGCCAGCAGCCGGGACAGTGAAGCTTTCTTT
TRBJ2-1 | TRBV15 | - | - | CATSPLVGALFNEQFF | TGTGCCACCAGCCCCCTTGTTGGCGCCCTATTCAATGAGCAGTTCTTC
TRBJ2-1 | TRBV5-4 | TRBD2 | - | CASSITSGGPLAQFF | TGTGCCAGCAGTATTACTAGCGGGGGGCCACTCGCGCAGTTCTTC
TRBJ1-1 | TRBV7-9 | - | - | CASIPGGGREAFF | TGTGCCAGCATCCCCGGTGGGGGGCGCGAAGCTTTCTTT
TRBJ1-4 | TRBV7-3 | - | - | CASSEFGGKSEKLFF | TGTGCCAGCAGCGAATTCGGGGGGAAGAGTGAAAAACTGTTTTTT
TRBJ2-6 | TRBV24-1 | - | - | CATRGSSGANVLTF | TGTGCCACTCGGGGGTCCTCTGGGGCCAACGTCCTGACTTTC
TRBJ2-3 | TRBV5-1 | TRBD2 | - | CASRTSGGTDTQYF | TGCGCCAGCAGGACTAGCGGGGGAACAGATACGCAGTATTTT
TRBJ2-7 | TRBV6-2/TRBV6-3 | TRBD1 | - | CASSDFRGLHEQYF | TGTGCCAGCAGTGATTTCAGGGGGCTCCACGAGCAGTACTTC
TRBJ1-5 | TRBV5-5 | - | - | CASSLALGRGNQPQHF | TGTGCCAGCAGCTTGGCCTTAGGTAGGGGAAATCAGCCCCAGCATTTT
TRBJ1-3 | TRBV7-8 | TRBD1 | - | CASSPRDRGGNTIYF | TGTGCCAGCAGCCCAAGGGACAGGGGGGGAAACACCATATATTTT
TRBJ1-1 | TRBV5-6 | TRBD1 | - | CASSFVTGGSDTEAFF | TGTGCCAGCAGCTTCGTTACAGGGGGCTCTGACACTGAAGCTTTCTTT
TRBJ1-2 | TRBV10-3 | - | - | CAITAGGQMNYGYTF | TGTGCCATCACCGCCGGCGGGCAGATGAACTATGGCTACACCTTC
TRBJ1-2 | TRBV4-2 | - | - | CASSQGVGSYGYTF | TGTGCCAGCAGCCAAGGTGTAGGGAGCTATGGCTACACCTTC